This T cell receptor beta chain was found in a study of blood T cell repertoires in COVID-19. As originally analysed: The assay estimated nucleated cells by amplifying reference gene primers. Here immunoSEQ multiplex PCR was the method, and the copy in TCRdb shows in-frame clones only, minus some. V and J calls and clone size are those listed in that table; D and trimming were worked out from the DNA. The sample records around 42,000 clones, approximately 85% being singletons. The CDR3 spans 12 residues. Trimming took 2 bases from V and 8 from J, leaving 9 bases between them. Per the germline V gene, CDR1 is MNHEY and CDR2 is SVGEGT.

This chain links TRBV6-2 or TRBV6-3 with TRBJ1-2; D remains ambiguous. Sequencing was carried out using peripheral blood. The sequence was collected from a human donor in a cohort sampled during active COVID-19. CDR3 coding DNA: TGTGCCAGCAGTTACCAGGCGTCAGGCTACACCTTC. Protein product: CASSYQASGYTF.